Listed below are T cell receptor beta chains from one sample, sequenced in a study of high-grade serous ovarian cancer treatment subgroups. Clones were sequenced by immunoSEQ multiplex PCR, and TCRdb holds only the in-frame ones, with some missing. This sample carries more than 4,000 clones, approximately 85% of them seen once, and the ten largest clones take less than 5%. The sequencing sample was made of tumor tissue. The receptors originated from a human donor with high-grade serous ovarian cancer. CDR3s include the opening cysteine and the closing phenylalanine or tryptophan. D genes are given only for firm matches. The size field is filled for only some rows; it gives once, few, many or a size class.

>TRBJ2-1|.|TRBV11-3|.|14
CASSLVGRYNEQFF
TGTGCCAGCAGCTTAGTTGGACGATACAATGAGCAGTTCTTC
>TRBJ2-5|TRBD1|TRBV7-2|.|13
CASGTDPIETQYF
TGTGCCTCCGGGACAGACCCTATAGAGACCCAGTACTTC
>TRBJ2-1|TRBD1|TRBV6-4|.|15
CASTPDRWSYNEQFF
TGTGCCAGCACTCCGGACAGGTGGTCCTACAATGAGCAGTTCTTC
>TRBJ2-7|TRBD2|TRBV19|.|16
CASSVRSGTTSYEQYF
TGTGCCAGTAGTGTCCGTAGCGGGACTACCTCCTACGAGCAGTACTTC
>TRBJ2-1|.|TRBV4-1|.|11
CASGEENEQFF
TGCGCCAGCGGAGAGGAAAATGAGCAGTTCTTC
>TRBJ2-7|TRBD1|TRBV6-6|.|15
CASSYGDRGSYEQYF
TGTGCCAGCAGTTACGGGGACAGGGGCTCCTACGAGCAGTACTTC
>TRBJ1-1|TRBD1|TRBV11-2|.|13
CASSFTGETEAFF
TGTGCCAGCAGCTTTACAGGGGAAACTGAAGCTTTCTTT
>TRBJ2-7|TRBD1|TRBV2|.|14
CASSQGGQGYEQYF
TGTGCCAGCAGCCAGGGGGGACAGGGGTACGAGCAGTACTTC
>TRBJ2-3|TRBD2|TRBV6-1|.|19
CASSERYGWVAGYTDTQYF
TGTGCCAGCAGTGAACGTTATGGTTGGGTAGCGGGGTACACAGATACGCAGTATTTT
>TRBJ2-1|.|TRBV6-5|.|13
CASSLRGGNEQFF
TGTGCCAGCAGCCTCCGAGGGGGTAATGAGCAGTTCTTC
>TRBJ2-2|.|TRBV5-1|.|16
CASSLQGRLDTGELFF
TGCGCCAGCAGCTTGCAGGGGCGCCTGGACACCGGGGAGCTGTTTTTT
>TRBJ1-6|.|TRBV7-8|.|15
CASSLVQGINSPLHF
TGTGCCAGCAGCTTAGTACAGGGTATCAATTCACCCCTCCACTTT
>TRBJ1-3|.|TRBV7-8|.|18
CASSLVPGPDLSGNTIYF
TGTGCCAGCAGCTTAGTTCCCGGACCTGATCTCTCTGGAAACACCATATATTTT
>TRBJ1-4|.|TRBV10-2|.|14
CASSPVDLGEKLFF
TGCGCCAGCAGTCCGGTTGATCTGGGGGAAAAACTGTTTTTT
>TRBJ1-4|.|TRBV7-9|once|13
CASSPSLNEKLFF
TGTGCCAGCAGCCCCTCCCTTAATGAAAAACTGTTTTTT
>TRBJ2-5|TRBD2|TRBV9|.|16
CASSVMASGGIETQYF
TGTGCCAGCAGCGTAATGGCTAGCGGGGGAATAGAGACCCAGTACTTC
>TRBJ1-6|.|TRBV14|few|13
CASSQATGTPLHF
TGTGCCAGCAGCCAAGCGACAGGCACACCCCTCCACTTT
>TRBJ2-5|.|TRBV7-7|once|14
CASSRGSFQETQYF
TGTGCTAGCAGCCGAGGCAGCTTCCAAGAGACCCAGTACTTC
>TRBJ2-5|TRBD2|TRBV5-5|.|15
CASSLVAGGSGTQYF
TGTGCCAGCAGCTTAGTAGCCGGGGGGTCGGGGACCCAGTACTTC
>TRBJ1-3|.|TRBV2|once|14
CASSELGYGNTIYF
TGTGCCAGCAGTGAATTGGGGTATGGAAACACCATATATTTT
>TRBJ1-4|.|TRBV10-2|.|13
CASRGGYAEKLFF
TGCGCCAGCAGGGGAGGGTATGCTGAAAAACTGTTTTTT
>TRBJ1-2|TRBD1|TRBV6-1|.|13
CASYLGQEYGYTF
TGTGCCAGCTACTTGGGACAGGAGTATGGCTACACCTTC
>TRBJ2-2|.|TRBV5-5|.|17
CASSLGWGRDYTGELFF
TGTGCCAGCAGCTTGGGGTGGGGCAGGGACTACACCGGGGAGCTGTTTTTT
>TRBJ2-4|.|TRBV11-2|few|18
CASSEMKGYDLAKNIQYF
TGTGCCAGCAGCGAGATGAAGGGATACGATCTAGCCAAAAACATTCAGTACTTC
>TRBJ1-4|.|TRBV6-9|.|14
CASSYSFRGEKLFF
TGTGCCAGCAGTTACTCGTTTCGGGGGGAAAAACTGTTTTTT
>TRBJ1-6|TRBD1|TRBV6-1|.|15
CASSLPGQVKSPLHF
TGTGCCAGCAGCTTGCCCGGACAGGTTAAATCACCCCTCCACTTT
>TRBJ2-3|.|TRBV19|.|16
CASRLRGAGRGDTQYF
TGTGCCAGCCGCCTCAGAGGGGCGGGGAGGGGGGATACGCAGTATTTT
>TRBJ1-1|.|TRBV27|.|16
CASSRGRIAVNTEAFF
TGTGCCAGCAGCCGGGGGCGTATCGCTGTTAACACTGAAGCTTTCTTT
>TRBJ2-1|.|TRBV20-1|.|11
CSAFRLGEQFF
TGCAGTGCTTTTAGACTAGGAGAGCAGTTCTTC
>TRBJ2-6|.|TRBV19|.|16
CASQGIHFSGANVLTF
TGTGCCAGTCAGGGGATCCATTTCTCTGGGGCCAACGTCCTGACTTTC
>TRBJ2-2|.|TRBV15|.|14
CATSRDLVTGELFF
TGTGCCACCAGCAGAGATTTGGTGACCGGGGAGCTGTTTTTT
>TRBJ2-5|TRBD2|TRBV7-3|.|17
CASSFGRGSGRQETQYF
TGTGCCAGCAGCTTCGGGCGGGGTAGCGGGCGCCAAGAGACCCAGTACTTC
>TRBJ2-1|.|TRBV5-6|.|15
CASSFLTPALNEQFF
TGTGCCAGCAGCTTTCTGACACCTGCTTTGAATGAGCAGTTCTTC
>TRBJ2-5|.|TRBV7-9|.|14
CASSPPLREETQYF
TGTGCCAGCAGCCCCCCCCTAAGGGAAGAGACCCAGTACTTC
>TRBJ1-2|.|TRBV7-3|.|16
CASSLTYPPGDEGYTF
TGTGCCAGCAGCTTAACTTATCCGCCCGGGGATGAGGGCTACACCTTC
>TRBJ2-7|.|TRBV5-6|.|10
CASPNYEQYF
TGTGCCAGCCCGAACTACGAGCAGTACTTC
>TRBJ1-2|TRBD1|TRBV30|.|14
CAWRLSGQPISYTF
TGTGCCTGGAGGCTTTCGGGACAGCCGATAAGCTACACCTTC